The clone carrying this T cell receptor (beta chain) was seen repeatedly, ten times or more. Its antigen is not known. The CDR3 is 12 residues long. Trimming shortened V by 8 bases and J by 4 bases, and 9 bases separated the two germline ends. Germline CDR1 MNHEY, CDR2 SVGEGT. This sample stems from a study of read filtering for tumor transcriptome and immune sequencing. On the study more broadly: Whole-transcriptome libraries were prepared after DNase treatment.

The library was built from about 400 ng RNA with molecular barcoded adaptors for alpha/delta and beta/gamma chains. TCRdb recomputed calls from the reads with MiXCR, one row per CDR3 protein. The sample consists of some 120,000 distinct CDR3 sequences, 10% to 15% of them appearing once. Study-wide results and limits: The CD138-negative fraction was mixed bone marrow immune cells, not pure T cells.

Sequenced material: a population of CD138-negative cells sorted from bone marrow. The V gene is TRBV6-2 or TRBV6-3, the J gene TRBJ1-5; D may be TRBD1 (6 bases). This clonotype was obtained from a donor aged 40 or over with multiple myeloma. The CDR3 loop is CASRDTNQPQHF. CDR3 nucleotide sequence: TGTGCCAGCCGGGACACAAATCAGCCCCAGCATTTT.